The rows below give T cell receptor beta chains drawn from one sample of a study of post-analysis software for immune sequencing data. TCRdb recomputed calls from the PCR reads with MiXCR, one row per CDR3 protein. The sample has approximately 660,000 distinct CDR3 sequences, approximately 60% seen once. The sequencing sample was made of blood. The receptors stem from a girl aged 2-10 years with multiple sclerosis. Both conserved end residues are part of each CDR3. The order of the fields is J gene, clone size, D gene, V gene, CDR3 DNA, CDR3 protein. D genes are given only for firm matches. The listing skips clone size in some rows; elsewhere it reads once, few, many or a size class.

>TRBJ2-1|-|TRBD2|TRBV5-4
TGTGCCAGCAGCCCGGATGCGAGACTAGCGGGTCACAATGAGCAGTTCTTC
CASSPDARLAGHNEQFF
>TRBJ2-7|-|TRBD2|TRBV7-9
TGTGCCAGCAGCCTGACTAGCGGGAGGGACTACGAGCAGTACTTC
CASSLTSGRDYEQYF
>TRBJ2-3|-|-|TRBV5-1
TGCGTCAGCCGGTTAGGACAGCACTCTAGCACAGATACGCAGTATTTT
CVSRLGQHSSTDTQYF
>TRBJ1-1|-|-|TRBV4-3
TGCGCCAGCAGCCAAGATGAGGGTTTCGGTAACACTGAAGCTTTCTTT
CASSQDEGFGNTEAFF
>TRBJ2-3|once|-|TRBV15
TGTGCCACCAGCAGAGGCGGGCAAGATACGCAGTATTTT
CATSRGGQDTQYF
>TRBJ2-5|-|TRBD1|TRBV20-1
TGCAGTGCTGGTGGGGACAGGGGGCGGCAAGAGACCCAGTACTTC
CSAGGDRGRQETQYF
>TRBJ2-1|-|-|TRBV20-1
TGCAGTGCTATTTACTACAGGGACAATGAGCAGTTCTTC
CSAIYYRDNEQFF
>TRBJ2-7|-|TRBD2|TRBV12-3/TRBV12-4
TGTGCCAGCAGTTCAGGGACTAGCGGGAGGGCCCACGAGCAGTACTTC
CASSSGTSGRAHEQYF
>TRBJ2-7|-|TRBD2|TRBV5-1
TGCGCCAGCAGCCCACCCCGCAGCGGGGACCCCTACGAGCAGTACTTC
CASSPPRSGDPYEQYF
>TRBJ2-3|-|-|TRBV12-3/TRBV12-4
TGTGCCAGCAGTCCCGGCAGCTCGGGCGGCACAGATACGCAGTATTTT
CASSPGSSGGTDTQYF
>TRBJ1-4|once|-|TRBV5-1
TGCGCCAGCAGCCTCCTCACAACTAATGAAAAACTGTTTTTT
CASSLLTTNEKLFF
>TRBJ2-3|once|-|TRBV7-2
TGTGCCAGCAGCTTAGACTTGTTGTACTGGTATTTT
CASSLDLLYWYF
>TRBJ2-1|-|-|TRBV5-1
TGCGCCAGCAGACTTTCCGCCTACTCCTACAATGAGCAGTTCTTC
CASRLSAYSYNEQFF
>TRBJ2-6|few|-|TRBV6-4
TGTGCCAGCAGTCCAGGGAGCTCTGGGGCCAACGTCCTGACTTTC
CASSPGSSGANVLTF
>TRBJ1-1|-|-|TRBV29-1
TGCAGCGTTGAAGAGGGACCCAGTAACACTGAAGCTTTCTTT
CSVEEGPSNTEAFF
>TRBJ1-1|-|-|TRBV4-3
TGCACCAGCAGCCAAGAGGGGAACACTGAAGCTTTCTTT
CTSSQEGNTEAFF
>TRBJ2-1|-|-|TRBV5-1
TGCGCCAGCAGCTGGGGGATGAGGGGTCTCAGGTCTTGGGAGCAGTTCTTC
CASSWGMRGLRSWEQFF
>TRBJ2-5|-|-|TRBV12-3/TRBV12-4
TGTGCCAGCAGTTTATGGGCGGGGTCTCAAGAGACCCAGTACTTC
CASSLWAGSQETQYF
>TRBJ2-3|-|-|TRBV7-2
TGTGCCAGCAGCTTTAGGCGCACAGATACGCAGTATTTT
CASSFRRTDTQYF
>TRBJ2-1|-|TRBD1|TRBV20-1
TGCAGTGCGGTCGGTTCGGACAGGGGGAACAATGAGCAGTTCTTC
CSAVGSDRGNNEQFF
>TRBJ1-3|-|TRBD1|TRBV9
TGTGCCAGCAGCGCCCAGACAGGGGAGGGAAACACCATATATTTT
CASSAQTGEGNTIYF
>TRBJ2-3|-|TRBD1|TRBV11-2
TGTGCCAGCAGCTCGGGACAGGGCCCTAGCACAGATACGCAGTATTTT
CASSSGQGPSTDTQYF
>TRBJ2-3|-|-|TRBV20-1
TGCAGTGCTTACGACAGCCTGAGCACAGATACGCAGTATTTT
CSAYDSLSTDTQYF
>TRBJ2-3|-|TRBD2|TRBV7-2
TGTGCCAGCAGCTCCCTAGCGGCCCTAGATACGCAGTATTTT
CASSSLAALDTQYF
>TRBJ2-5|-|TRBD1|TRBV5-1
TGCGCCAGCGCCTATTGGTCGACAGGGCAAGAGACCCAGTACTTC
CASAYWSTGQETQYF
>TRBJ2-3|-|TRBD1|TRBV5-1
TGCGCCAGCAGCAACTCAGGGGGCGCAGATACGCAGTATTTT
CASSNSGGADTQYF
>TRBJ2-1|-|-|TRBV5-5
TGTGCCAGCAGCTTCCCCGGGGTTAATGAGCAGTTCTTC
CASSFPGVNEQFF
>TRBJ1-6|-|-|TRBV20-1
TGCAGTGCACTGGACGGATATAATTCACCCCTCCACTTT
CSALDGYNSPLHF
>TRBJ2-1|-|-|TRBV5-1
TGCGCCAGCAGCCTAGAACAGGTTAGCTCCTACAATGAGCAGTTCTTC
CASSLEQVSSYNEQFF
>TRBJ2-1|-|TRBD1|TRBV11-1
TGTGCCAGCAGCGCGACTTCAGGGGGTGAGCAGTTCTTC
CASSATSGGEQFF
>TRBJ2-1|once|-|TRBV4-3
TGCGCCAGCAGCCAAACTCTACAGGTCTCCTACAATGAGCAGTTCTTC
CASSQTLQVSYNEQFF
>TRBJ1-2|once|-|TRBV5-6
TGTGCCAGCAGCTTGGACGGGGCCCTACTCTACTATGGCTACACCTTC
CASSLDGALLYYGYTF
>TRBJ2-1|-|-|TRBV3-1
TGTGCCAGCAGCCAACTTAATTACAATGAGCAGTTCTTC
CASSQLNYNEQFF
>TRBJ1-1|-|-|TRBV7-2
TGTGCCAGCAGCTTAGTAGGGACACCAGGCACTGAAGCTTTCTTT
CASSLVGTPGTEAFF
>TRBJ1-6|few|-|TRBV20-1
TGCAGTGCTAGAGCTAAGACAGTGATTAATTCACCCCTCCACTTT
CSARAKTVINSPLHF
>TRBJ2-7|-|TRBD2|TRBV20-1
TGCAGTGCTAGAGAAGCGGGACTAGCGGGAGTGGGCGAGCAGTACTTC
CSAREAGLAGVGEQYF
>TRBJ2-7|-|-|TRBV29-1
TGCAGCGTACGGACAGCTTACGAGCAGTACTTC
CSVRTAYEQYF
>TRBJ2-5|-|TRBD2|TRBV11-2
TGTGCCAGCAGCCCTCCCGGGAGAGTGCGGGAGGGAGAGACCCAGTACTTC
CASSPPGRVREGETQYF
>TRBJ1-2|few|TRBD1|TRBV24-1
TGTGCCACCAGTGATGGGGACAGCTATGGCTACACCTTC
CATSDGDSYGYTF
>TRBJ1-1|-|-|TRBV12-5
TGTGCTAGTGGTCCGGACGGGACCCAGGCTTTCTTT
CASGPDGTQAFF
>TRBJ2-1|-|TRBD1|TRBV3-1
TGTGCCAGCAGCCAACTCGGGGGACAGGGCTACAATGAGCAGTTCTTC
CASSQLGGQGYNEQFF
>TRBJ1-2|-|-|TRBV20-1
TGCAGTGCTAGAGACTCCGGGCCCAACTATGGCTACACCTTC
CSARDSGPNYGYTF
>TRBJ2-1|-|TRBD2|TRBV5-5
TGTGCCAGCAGCTTGGAATGGTCTAGCGGGAGTTATGAGCAGTTCTTC
CASSLEWSSGSYEQFF